Detailed here is one T cell receptor (beta chain). The method was immunoSEQ multiplex PCR; TCRdb's version includes in-frame clones alone and lacks a portion of them. The table lists 11,000 to 15,000 clones, around 71% of them singletons. Germline-derived CDR1 and CDR2 are MNHEY and SMNVEV (reference sequence). The V segment lost 2 bases and the J segment 1 base; nucleotides outside the gene matches: 7. The CDR3 extends over 16 amino acids. This record comes from a study of T cells after somatic rescue of genetic block. The material sequenced was peripheral blood mononuclear cells (PBMCs). This sequence was found in a boy aged 5-17 years. The V and J genes are TRBV27 and TRBJ2-5, with 7 bases identical to TRBD2. The CDR3: CASSLSQRGLQETQYF. CDR3 coding DNA: TGTGCCAGCAGTTTAAGTCAGCGGGGACTCCAAGAGACCCAGTACTTC.